This T cell receptor (beta chain) was recorded in a study of blood T cell repertoires in COVID-19. Whole-study context: COVID-19 samples, acute and convalescent, were from the United States, Italy and Spain. In each case, the material was cDNA or gDNA derived from T cells, B-cell-depleted T cells, or PBMCs.

CDR1 is SGDLS and CDR2 is YYNGEE in the germline V gene. V lost 0 bases to trimming and J lost 0 bases, with 8 bases between them. This CDR3 comprises 15 residues. In the source study's methods: Amplifying reference gene primers gave estimates of nucleated cell counts. Data came from immunoSEQ multiplex PCR; TCRdb stores just in-frame clones and leaves some out. Clone size and V and J calls were adopted from that table, with D and trimming inferred from the DNA. This table holds roughly 110,000 clones, approximately 84% found once. The clonotype originates from a human donor in a cohort sampled during active COVID-19. This chain uses TRBV9 with TRBJ2-3; TRBD2 is a possible D gene (5 bases). Sequenced input: peripheral blood. CDR3 in DNA: TGTGCCAGCAGCGTAGACGGGATTAGCACAGATACGCAGTATTTT. Its translation is CASSVDGISTDTQYF.